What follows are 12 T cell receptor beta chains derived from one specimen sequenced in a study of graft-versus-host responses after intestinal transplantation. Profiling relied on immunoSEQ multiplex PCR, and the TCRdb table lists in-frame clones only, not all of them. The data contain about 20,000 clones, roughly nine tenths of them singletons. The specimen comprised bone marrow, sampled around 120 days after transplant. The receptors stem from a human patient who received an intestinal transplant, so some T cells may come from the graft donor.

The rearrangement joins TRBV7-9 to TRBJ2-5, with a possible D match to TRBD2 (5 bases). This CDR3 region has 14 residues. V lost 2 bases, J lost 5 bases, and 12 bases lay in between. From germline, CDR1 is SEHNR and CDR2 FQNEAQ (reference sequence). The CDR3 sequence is CASSLTGFLETQYF. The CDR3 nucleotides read TGTGCCAGCAGCTTAACGGGGTTTCTGGAGACCCAGTACTTC. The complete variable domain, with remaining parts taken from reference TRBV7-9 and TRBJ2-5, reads DTGVSQNPRHKITKRGQNVTFRCDPISEHNRLYWYRQTLGQGPEFLTYFQNEAQLEKSRLLSDRFSAERPKGSFSTLEIQRTEQGDSAMYLCASSLTGFLETQYFGPGTRLLVL.

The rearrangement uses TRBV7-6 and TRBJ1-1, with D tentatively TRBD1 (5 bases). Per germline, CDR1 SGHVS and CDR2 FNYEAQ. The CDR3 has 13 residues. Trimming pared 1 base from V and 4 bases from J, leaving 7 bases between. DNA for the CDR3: TGTGCCAGCAGCTTAGAAAGGGGCACTGAAGCTTTCTTT. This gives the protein CASSLERGTEAFF.

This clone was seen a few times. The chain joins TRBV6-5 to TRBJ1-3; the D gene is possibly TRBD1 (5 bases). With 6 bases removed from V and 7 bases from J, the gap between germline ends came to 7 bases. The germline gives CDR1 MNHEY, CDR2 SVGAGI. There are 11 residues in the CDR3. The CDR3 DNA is TGTGCCAGCAGCCAGGGTAACACCATATATTTT. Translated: CASSQGNTIYF.

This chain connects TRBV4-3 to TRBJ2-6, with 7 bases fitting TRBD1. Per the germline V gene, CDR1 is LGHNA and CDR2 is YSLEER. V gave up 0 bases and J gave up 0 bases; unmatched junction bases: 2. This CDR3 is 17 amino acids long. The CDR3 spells CASSQDGDSSGANVLTF. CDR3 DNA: TGCGCCAGCAGCCAAGACGGGGACAGCTCTGGGGCCAACGTCCTGACTTTC.

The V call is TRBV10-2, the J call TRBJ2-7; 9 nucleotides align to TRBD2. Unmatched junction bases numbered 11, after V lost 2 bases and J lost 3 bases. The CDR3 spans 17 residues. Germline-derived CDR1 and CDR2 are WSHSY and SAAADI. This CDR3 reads CASSEITLAGAGYEQYF. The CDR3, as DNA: TGCGCCAGCAGTGAGATAACCTTAGCGGGAGCGGGCTACGAGCAGTACTTC.

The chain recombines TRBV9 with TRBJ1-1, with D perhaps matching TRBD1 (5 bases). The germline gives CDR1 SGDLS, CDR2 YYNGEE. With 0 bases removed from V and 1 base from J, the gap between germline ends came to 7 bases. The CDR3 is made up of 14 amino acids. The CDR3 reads CASSVATANTEAFF. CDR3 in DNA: TGTGCCAGCAGCGTAGCGACAGCGAACACTGAAGCTTTCTTT.

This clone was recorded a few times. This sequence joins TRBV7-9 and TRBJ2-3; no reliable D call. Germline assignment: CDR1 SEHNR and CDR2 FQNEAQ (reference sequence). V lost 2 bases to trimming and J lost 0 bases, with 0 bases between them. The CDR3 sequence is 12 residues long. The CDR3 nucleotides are TGTGCCAGCAGCTTAAGCACAGATACGCAGTATTTT. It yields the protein CASSLSTDTQYF.

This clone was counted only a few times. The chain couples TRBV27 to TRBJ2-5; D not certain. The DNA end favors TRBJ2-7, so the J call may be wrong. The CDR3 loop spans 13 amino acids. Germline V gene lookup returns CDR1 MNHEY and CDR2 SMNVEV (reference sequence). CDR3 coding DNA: TGTGCCAGCAGTTATAGGCTTAACTACGAGCAGTACTTC. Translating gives CASSYRLNYEQYF.

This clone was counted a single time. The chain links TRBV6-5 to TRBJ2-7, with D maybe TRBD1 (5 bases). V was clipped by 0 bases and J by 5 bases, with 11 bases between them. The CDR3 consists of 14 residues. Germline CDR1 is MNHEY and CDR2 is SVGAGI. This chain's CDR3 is CASSYSPRTNEQYF. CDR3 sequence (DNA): TGTGCCAGCAGTTACTCGCCCAGGACAAACGAGCAGTACTTC.

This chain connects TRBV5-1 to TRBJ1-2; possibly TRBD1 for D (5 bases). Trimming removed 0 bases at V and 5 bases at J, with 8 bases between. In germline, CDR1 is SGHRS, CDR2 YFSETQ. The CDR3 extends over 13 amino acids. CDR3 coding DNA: TGCGCCAGCAGCTTGGGACAGCGTTATGGCTACACCTTC. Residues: CASSLGQRYGYTF.

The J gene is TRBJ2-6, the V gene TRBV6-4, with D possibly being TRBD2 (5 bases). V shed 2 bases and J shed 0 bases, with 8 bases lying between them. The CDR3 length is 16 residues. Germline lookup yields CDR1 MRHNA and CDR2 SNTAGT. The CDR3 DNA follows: TGTGCCAGCAGTGACGAAGGAGGCTCTGGGGCCAACGTCCTGACTTTC. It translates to CASSDEGGSGANVLTF.

The CDR3 nucleotides are TGTGCCAGCTCCTTGGGTGCTGCCTACGAGCAGTACTTC. The encoded protein is CASSLGAAYEQYF. The chain employs TRBV27 and TRBJ2-7; no clear D gene. Trimming pared 8 bases from V and 2 bases from J, leaving 13 bases between. The CDR3 loop spans 13 amino acids. The germline V gene has CDR1 MNHEY and CDR2 SMNVEV (reference sequence).